This TCR beta chain was sequenced in a study of blood T cell repertoires in COVID-19. Study-wide context: The United States, Italy and Spain provided the acute and convalescent COVID-19 samples. From T cells, B-cell-depleted T cells, or PBMCs came the material, which was cDNA or gDNA.

Under the authors' procedure: Amplified reference gene primers provided the basis for estimating nucleated cell counts. Method: immunoSEQ multiplex PCR; TCRdb's copy keeps in-frame clones and lacks some. V, J and clone size were drawn from that table, and D and trimming were deduced from the DNA. The repertoire holds 200,000 or so clones, with under 85% as singletons. The CDR3 spans 16 residues. CDR1 is SGHTA, CDR2 FQGNSA, per germline. The V end was cut by 0 bases, the J end by 2 bases, with 11 bases between. This clone was seen once. What was sequenced was peripheral blood. The sequence was obtained from a man aged 60 to 75 with active or convalescent COVID-19. This chain uses TRBV7-2 with TRBJ2-1; maybe TRBD2 (6 bases). This CDR3 reads CASSLAISGTYNEQFF. CDR3 sequence (DNA): TGTGCCAGCAGCTTAGCAATTAGCGGAACCTACAATGAGCAGTTCTTC. The full variable domain, rest sourced from reference TRBV7-2 and TRBJ2-1, is GAGVSQSPSNKVTEKGKDVELRCDPISGHTALYWYRQSLGQGLEFLIYFQGNSAPDKSGLPSDRFSAERTGGSVSTLTIQRTQQEDSAVYLCASSLAISGTYNEQFFGPGTRLTVL.